The 2 T cell receptor beta chains listed next were all sequenced from one sample in a study of blood T cell repertoires in COVID-19 (TCRdb year 2020). Library preparation was by the immunoSEQ multiplex PCR assay. The source is immuneACCESS, and TCRdb retained only in-frame sequences with V and J called. Part of the clones is not carried over; for the studies checked, unresolved V genes explain less than half of this, and the remainder is unexplained. Counted in this sample were over 200,000 clones; about nine tenths of them appeared once. The top ten clonotypes cover around 2.9% of the sample. The sample consisted of peripheral blood. The receptors were sampled from an older woman with acute or convalescent COVID-19.

The chain recombines TRBV30 with TRBJ1-1; 7 nucleotides agree with TRBD1. V gave up 7 bases and J gave up 4 bases; unmatched junction bases: 6. The CDR3 length is 12 residues. From germline, CDR1 is GTSNPN and CDR2 SVGIG (reference sequence). CDR3 DNA sequence: TGTGCCTATCCAAGGGGGCCCACTGAAGCTTTCTTT. As protein: CAYPRGPTEAFF.

V and J are TRBV28 and TRBJ2-5, with 9 bases fitting TRBD2. Germline lookup yields CDR1 MDHEN and CDR2 SYDVKM. V shed 2 bases, J shed 5 bases, and the junction held 6 bases outside the gene matches. This CDR3 is 15 amino acids long. CDR3 sequence: CASSLGQRGAETQYF. CDR3 nucleotide sequence: TGTGCCAGCAGTTTAGGACAGCGGGGGGCGGAGACCCAGTACTTC.